This paragraph reports one TCR beta chain. Its antigen is as yet unknown. The ends were cut back, 5 bases at V and 4 bases at J, with 12 bases in the middle. The CDR3 spans 13 residues. CDR1 is SGHTA, CDR2 FQGNSA, per germline. Treg sorting used a CD4+CD25+CD127-/low gate. General study points: The larger-cohort validation was restricted to a single TCR beta V-J rearrangement rather than whole repertoires.

In TCRdb, the 5' RACE reads were re-called with MiXCR into one record per CDR3 protein. The sample has tens of thousands of distinct CDR3 sequences, about 28% seen once; the top ten hold roughly 2.1%. The sequence was obtained from a female donor with breast cancer. The rearrangement links TRBV7-2 to TRBJ2-7; D is perhaps TRBD2 (5 bases). The sample taken for sequencing was tumor-infiltrating Tregs sorted from the breast tumor. In DNA, the CDR3 is TGTGCCAGCAGCCCAAGCGGAGGTTACGAGCAGTACTTC. Its translation is CASSPSGGYEQYF. Full variable domain (outside the CDR3, taken from reference TRBV7-2 and TRBJ2-7): GAGVSQSPSNKVTEKGKDVELRCDPISGHTALYWYRQSLGQGLEFLIYFQGNSAPDKSGLPSDRFSAERTGGSVSTLTIQRTQQEDSAVYLCASSPSGGYEQYFGPGTRLTVT.